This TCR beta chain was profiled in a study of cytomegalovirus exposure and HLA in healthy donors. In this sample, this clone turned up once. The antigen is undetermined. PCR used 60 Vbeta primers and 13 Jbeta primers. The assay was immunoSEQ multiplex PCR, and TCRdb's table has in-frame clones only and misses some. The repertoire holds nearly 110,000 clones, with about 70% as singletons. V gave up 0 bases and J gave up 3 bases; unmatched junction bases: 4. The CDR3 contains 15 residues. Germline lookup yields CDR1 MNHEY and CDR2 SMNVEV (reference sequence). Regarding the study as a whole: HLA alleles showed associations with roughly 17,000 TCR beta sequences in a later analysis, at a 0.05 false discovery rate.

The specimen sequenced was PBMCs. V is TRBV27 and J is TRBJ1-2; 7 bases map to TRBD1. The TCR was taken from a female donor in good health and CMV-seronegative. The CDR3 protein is CASSLSAGGHYGYTF. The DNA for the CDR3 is TGTGCCAGCAGTTTATCGGCAGGGGGGCACTATGGCTACACCTTC.